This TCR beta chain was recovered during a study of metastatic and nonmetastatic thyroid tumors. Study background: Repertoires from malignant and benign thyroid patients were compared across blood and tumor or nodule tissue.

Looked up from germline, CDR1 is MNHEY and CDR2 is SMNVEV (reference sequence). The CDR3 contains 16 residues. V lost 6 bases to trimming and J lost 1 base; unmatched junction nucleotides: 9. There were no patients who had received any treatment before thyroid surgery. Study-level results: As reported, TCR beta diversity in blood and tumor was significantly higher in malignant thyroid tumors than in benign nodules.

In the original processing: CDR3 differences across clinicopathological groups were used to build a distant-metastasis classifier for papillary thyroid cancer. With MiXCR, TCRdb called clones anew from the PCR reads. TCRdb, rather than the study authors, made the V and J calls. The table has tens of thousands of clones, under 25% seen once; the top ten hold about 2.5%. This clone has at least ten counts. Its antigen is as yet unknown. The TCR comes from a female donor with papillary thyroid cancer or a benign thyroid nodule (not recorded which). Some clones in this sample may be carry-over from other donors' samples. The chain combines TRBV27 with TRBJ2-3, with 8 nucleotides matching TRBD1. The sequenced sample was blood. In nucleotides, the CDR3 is TGTGCCAGCAGCCGGAGACAGGGGAGTGGCACAGATACGCAGTATTTT. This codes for CASSRRQGSGTDTQYF.